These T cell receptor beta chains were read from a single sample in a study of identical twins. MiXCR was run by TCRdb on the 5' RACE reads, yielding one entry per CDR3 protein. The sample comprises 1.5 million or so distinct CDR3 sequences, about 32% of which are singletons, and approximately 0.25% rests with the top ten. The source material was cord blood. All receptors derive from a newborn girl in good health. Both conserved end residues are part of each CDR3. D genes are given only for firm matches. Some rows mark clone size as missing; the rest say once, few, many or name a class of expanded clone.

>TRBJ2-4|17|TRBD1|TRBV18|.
TGTGCCAACTCACCACCGATGCAGGGGGCTGCCAAAAACATTCAGTACTTC
CANSPPMQGAAKNIQYF
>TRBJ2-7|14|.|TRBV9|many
TGTGCCAGCAGCGTAGTCAGGAATCGGTACGAGCAGTACTTC
CASSVVRNRYEQYF
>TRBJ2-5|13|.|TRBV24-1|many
TGTGCCACCAGTTGGCCTAGTGGCGAGACCCAGTACTTC
CATSWPSGETQYF
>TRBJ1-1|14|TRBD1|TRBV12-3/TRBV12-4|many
TGTGCCAGCAGTGGACGACAGGGAAACACTGAAGCTTTCTTT
CASSGRQGNTEAFF
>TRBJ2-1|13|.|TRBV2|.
TGTGCCAGCACGGGTATTATCTACAATGAGCAGTTCTTC
CASTGIIYNEQFF
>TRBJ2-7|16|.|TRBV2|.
TGTGCCAGCAGTGAAGAGGGGGATTTTTGGTACTACGAGCAGTACTTC
CASSEEGDFWYYEQYF
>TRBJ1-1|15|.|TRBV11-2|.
TGTGCCAGCAGCCCCGTCGAAACCTGGGGGACTGAAGCTTTCTTT
CASSPVETWGTEAFF
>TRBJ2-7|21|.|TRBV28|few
TGTGCCAGCAGTTTCTCCTGGGTAGGAACCGATTTTAAGCCACAGAATTACGAGCAGTACTTC
CASSFSWVGTDFKPQNYEQYF
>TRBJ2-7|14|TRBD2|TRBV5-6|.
TGTGCCAGCAGCCCGGTTCTAGCGGTATACGAGCAGTACTTC
CASSPVLAVYEQYF
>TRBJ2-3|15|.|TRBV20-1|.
TGCAGTGCTAGAGATTTAGCTAGCGTGGGAGATACGCAGTATTTT
CSARDLASVGDTQYF
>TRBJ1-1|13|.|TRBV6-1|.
TGTGCCAGCGTTACCGGCGGGAACACTGAAGCTTTCTTT
CASVTGGNTEAFF
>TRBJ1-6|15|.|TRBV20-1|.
TGCAGTGCACACAGGGTCCTCTCCTATAATTCACCCCTCCACTTT
CSAHRVLSYNSPLHF
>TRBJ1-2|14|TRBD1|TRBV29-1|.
TGCAGCGTTGCTCCAAGACAGGGGAATTATGGCTACACCTTC
CSVAPRQGNYGYTF
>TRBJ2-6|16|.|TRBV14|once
TGTGCCAGCAGCCTATACAGGACACCCGGGGCCAACGCCCTGACTTTC
CASSLYRTPGANALTF
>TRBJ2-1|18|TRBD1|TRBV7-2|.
TGTGCCAGCAGCTTAGTAGACAGGGGGAAATACCTCTACAATGAGCAGTTCTTC
CASSLVDRGKYLYNEQFF
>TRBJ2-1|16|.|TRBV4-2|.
TGTGCCAGCAGCCAAGATTTGGCAGACCGTCATAATGAGCAGTTCTTC
CASSQDLADRHNEQFF
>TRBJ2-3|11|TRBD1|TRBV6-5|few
TGTGCCAGCCTTGGACAGGGAGGGCAGTATTTT
CASLGQGGQYF
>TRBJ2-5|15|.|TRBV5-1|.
TGCGCCAGCAGCTTGCAACCTACCGGGGAAGAGACCCAGTACTTC
CASSLQPTGEETQYF
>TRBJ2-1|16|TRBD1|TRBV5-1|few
TGCGCCAGCAGCTTGGTTACCGGGACAGGGGGAGGTGAGCAGTTCTTC
CASSLVTGTGGGEQFF
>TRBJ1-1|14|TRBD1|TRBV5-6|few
TGTGCCAGCAGCTTAGACAGGGACGGGACTGAAGCTTTCTTT
CASSLDRDGTEAFF
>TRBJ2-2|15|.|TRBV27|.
TGTGCCAGCAGTCCCGGGGGCAGGGACACCGGGGAGCTGTTTTTT
CASSPGGRDTGELFF
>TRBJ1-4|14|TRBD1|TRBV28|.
TGTGCCAGCAGGATTACAGGGGGAGGTGAAAAACTGTTTTTT
CASRITGGGEKLFF
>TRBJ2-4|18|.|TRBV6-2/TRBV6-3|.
TGTGCCAGCAGTTACTCGATAAGGAGGGATAGAGAATGGGACATTCAGTACTTC
CASSYSIRRDREWDIQYF
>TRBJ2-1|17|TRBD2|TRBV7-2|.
TGTGCCAGCAGCTTAGTGACTAGCGGCCAGGGATACAATGAGCAGTTCTTC
CASSLVTSGQGYNEQFF
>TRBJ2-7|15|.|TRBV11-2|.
TGTGCCAGCAGCTTAGAGGAGGGGGTCGGCTACGAGCAGTACTTC
CASSLEEGVGYEQYF
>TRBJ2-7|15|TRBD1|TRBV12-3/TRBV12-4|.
TGTGCCAGCAGTTTGGTACAGGGGTTCTACAATGAGCAGTACTTC
CASSLVQGFYNEQYF
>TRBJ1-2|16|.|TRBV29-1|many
TGCAGCGTTGAAGATCGGCGGGACAAGCCTAACTATGGCTACACCTTC
CSVEDRRDKPNYGYTF
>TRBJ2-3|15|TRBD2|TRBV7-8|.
TGTGCCAGCAGCGGACAACTAGCGTTCACAGATACGCAGTATTTT
CASSGQLAFTDTQYF
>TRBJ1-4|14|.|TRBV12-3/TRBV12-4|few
TGTGCCAGCAGGGCGGAGTTAGCTAATGAAAAACTGTTTTTT
CASRAELANEKLFF
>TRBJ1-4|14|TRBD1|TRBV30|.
TGTGCCTGGAGTGCCCGGGACAGCACCGAAAAACTGTTTTTT
CAWSARDSTEKLFF
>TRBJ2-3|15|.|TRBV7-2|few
TGTGCCAGCAGCTTAGCCCTAGCGAAGTCAGATACGCAGTATTTT
CASSLALAKSDTQYF
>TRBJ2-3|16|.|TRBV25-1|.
TGTGCCAGCAGTGAGGTCCGATTTTCTAGCACAGATACGCAGTATTTT
CASSEVRFSSTDTQYF
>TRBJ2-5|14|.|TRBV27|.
TGTGCCAGCAGTATACGACTCACCTACAATGAGCAGTACTTC
CASSIRLTYNEQYF
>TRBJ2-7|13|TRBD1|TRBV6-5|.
TGTGCCCGCACCGGGACAGGGGTCTACGAGCAGTACTTC
CARTGTGVYEQYF
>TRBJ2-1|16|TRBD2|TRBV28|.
TGTGCCAGCAGTTTCGGGACTAGCCTCTCCTACAATGAGCAGTTCTTC
CASSFGTSLSYNEQFF
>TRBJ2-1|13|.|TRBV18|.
TGTGCCAGCTCACCCGCAGGGATCGGTGAGCAGTTCTTC
CASSPAGIGEQFF
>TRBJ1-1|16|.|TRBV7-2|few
TGTGCCAGCAGCTTAGTCTCGGGGCCGGGGAACACTGAAGCTTTCTTT
CASSLVSGPGNTEAFF
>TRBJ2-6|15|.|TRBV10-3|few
TGTGCCGCGGGAAGCGTTAACTCTGGGGCCAACGTCCTGACTTTC
CAAGSVNSGANVLTF
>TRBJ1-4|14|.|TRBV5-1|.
TGCGCCAGCAGCTTGGATATGAAAGCTGAAAAACTGTTTTTT
CASSLDMKAEKLFF
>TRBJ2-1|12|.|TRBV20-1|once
TGCAGTGCTAGAGTTCTAATCAATGAGCAGTTCTTC
CSARVLINEQFF
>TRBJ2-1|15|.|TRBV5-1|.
TGCGCCAGCAGCTTGGACAGGTACCTTGACAATGGGCAGTTCTTC
CASSLDRYLDNGQFF
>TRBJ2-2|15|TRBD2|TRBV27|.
TGTGCCAGCAGAAGCGGGGGGGCGAACACCGGGGAGCTGTTTTTT
CASRSGGANTGELFF
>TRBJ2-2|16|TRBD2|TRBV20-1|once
TGCAGTGCTAGAGATCGCGGACTAGCCCTGACCGGGGAGCTGTTTTTT
CSARDRGLALTGELFF
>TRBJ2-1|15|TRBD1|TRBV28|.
TGTGCCAGCAGTTTTAGGGACAGGGTTACGGGTGAGCAGTTCTTC
CASSFRDRVTGEQFF
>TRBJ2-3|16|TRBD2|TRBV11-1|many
TGTGCCAGCAGCTTAGTCACTAGCGGCTTTCGGGATACGCAGTATTTT
CASSLVTSGFRDTQYF
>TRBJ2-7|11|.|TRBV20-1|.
TGCAGTGTTGACCTAAGCCACGAGCAGTACTTC
CSVDLSHEQYF
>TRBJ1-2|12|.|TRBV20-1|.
TGCAGTGCGCGGGCCATCTTCGAGGGCTACACCTTC
CSARAIFEGYTF
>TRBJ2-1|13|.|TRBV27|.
TGTGCCAGCAGTTTGATGGCCGGCAATGAGCAGTTCTTC
CASSLMAGNEQFF
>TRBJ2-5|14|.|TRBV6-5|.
TGTGCCAGCAGTTACGGGGCGATCCAAGAGACCCAGTACTTC
CASSYGAIQETQYF
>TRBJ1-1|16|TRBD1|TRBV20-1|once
TGCAGTGCTAGAGATCCCAGGGGGGGGTGGGACACTGAAGCTTTCTTT
CSARDPRGGWDTEAFF
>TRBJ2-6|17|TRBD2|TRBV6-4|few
TGTGCCAGCAGACCGGGACTAGTGGGCTCTGGGGCCAACGTCCTGACTTTC
CASRPGLVGSGANVLTF
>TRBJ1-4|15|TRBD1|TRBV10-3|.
TGTGCCATCAGTGAGGGGACAGGGGGGAATGAAAAACTGTTTTTT
CAISEGTGGNEKLFF
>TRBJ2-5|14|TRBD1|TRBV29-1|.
TGCAGCGTTGAAGCGGGACAGGGAGGCAATGAGCAGTACTTC
CSVEAGQGGNEQYF
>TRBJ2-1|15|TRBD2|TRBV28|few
TGTGCCAGCAGTTTATGGCCCCTAGCGGCCAATGAGCAGTTCTTC
CASSLWPLAANEQFF